Detailed here is one T cell receptor beta chain. An end of the junction differs from the germline gene, which may be a read error. These data originate in a study of cytomegalovirus exposure and HLA in healthy donors. The CDR3 runs to 13 residues. Germline V gene lookup returns CDR1 MGHRA and CDR2 YSYEKL. It was with 60 Vbeta and 13 Jbeta primers that the PCR ran. The protocol was immunoSEQ multiplex PCR, while the TCRdb copy is restricted to in-frame clones and leaves out a portion. Counted here are about 240,000 clones, 80% to 90% occurring once; the ten biggest clones make up 0.2% to 0.25%. This rearrangement joins TRBV4-1 to TRBJ1-2, with 8 bases matching TRBD1. The sequence was collected from a girl aged 2-10 years in good health and CMV-seronegative. Sequencing was done on a sample of PBMCs. The CDR3 coding sequence is TGCGCCAGCAGCGAAGACAGGGGCTATGGCTACACCTTC. Protein sequence: CASSEDRGYGYTF.